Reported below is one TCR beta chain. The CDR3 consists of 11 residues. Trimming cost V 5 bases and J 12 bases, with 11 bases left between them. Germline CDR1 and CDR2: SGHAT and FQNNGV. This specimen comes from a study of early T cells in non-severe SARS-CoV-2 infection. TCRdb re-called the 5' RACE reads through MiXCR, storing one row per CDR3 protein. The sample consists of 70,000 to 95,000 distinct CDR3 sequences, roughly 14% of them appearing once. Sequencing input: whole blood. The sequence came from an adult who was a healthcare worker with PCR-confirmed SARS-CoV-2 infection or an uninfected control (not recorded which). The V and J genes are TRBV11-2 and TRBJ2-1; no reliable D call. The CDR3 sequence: CASSQAPTQFF. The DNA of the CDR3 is TGTGCCAGCAGCCAGGCCCCTACGCAGTTCTTC.